These T cell receptor beta chains were read from a single sample in a study of blood T cells in healthy people across ages. TCRdb re-called the 5' RACE reads with MiXCR, one entry per CDR3 protein. This sample has approximately 850,000 distinct CDR3 sequences; about 42% occur once, and the top ten carry about a fifth. Sequenced material: blood. The origin of the receptors is a man aged 55 to 69 in good health. The CDR3 runs from the conserved cysteine through the conserved F or W. A D gene is named only where the DNA matches it firmly. Not every row has a clone size; where given, it reads once, few, many or a size class.

v_call: TRBV29-1; d_call: TRBD2; clone_size: -; j_call: TRBJ2-3; cdr3_aa: CSVNGLAVVTDTQYF; cdr3_nt: TGCAGCGTTAATGGACTAGCGGTGGTCACAGATACGCAGTATTTT
v_call: TRBV2; d_call: -; clone_size: -; j_call: TRBJ2-7; cdr3_aa: CASSAHGGSPTLEQYF; cdr3_nt: TGTGCCAGCAGTGCTCATGGGGGCTCACCAACCCTCGAGCAGTACTTC
v_call: TRBV4-1; d_call: -; clone_size: few; j_call: TRBJ1-2; cdr3_aa: CASSQEVSLYGYTF; cdr3_nt: TGCGCCAGCAGCCAAGAGGTCAGTTTATATGGCTACACCTTC
v_call: TRBV12-3/TRBV12-4; d_call: TRBD2; clone_size: -; j_call: TRBJ2-5; cdr3_aa: CASSFRSGGAVVSETQYF; cdr3_nt: TGTGCCAGCAGTTTTCGTAGCGGGGGGGCTGTAGTCTCAGAGACCCAGTACTTC
v_call: TRBV12-3/TRBV12-4; d_call: -; clone_size: few; j_call: TRBJ1-1; cdr3_aa: CASSFDTLNTEAFF; cdr3_nt: TGTGCCAGCAGTTTCGACACCCTGAACACTGAAGCTTTCTTT
v_call: TRBV6-1; d_call: -; clone_size: few; j_call: TRBJ2-5; cdr3_aa: CASRRDILSQETQYF; cdr3_nt: TGTGCCAGCAGGCGGGACATCCTCTCCCAAGAGACCCAGTACTTC
v_call: TRBV28; d_call: -; clone_size: -; j_call: TRBJ2-5; cdr3_aa: CASSQTTGRIKETQYF; cdr3_nt: TGTGCCAGCAGCCAGACGACGGGACGTATAAAAGAGACCCAGTACTTC
v_call: TRBV6-5; d_call: TRBD2; clone_size: -; j_call: TRBJ2-1; cdr3_aa: CASRAETSGGVETQFF; cdr3_nt: TGTGCCAGCAGGGCCGAGACTAGCGGGGGGGTAGAGACCCAGTTCTTC
v_call: TRBV20-1; d_call: TRBD1; clone_size: -; j_call: TRBJ2-1; cdr3_aa: CSARGRDSPSYNEQFF; cdr3_nt: TGCAGTGCTAGGGGCCGGGACAGTCCGTCCTACAATGAGCAGTTCTTC
v_call: TRBV15; d_call: TRBD1; clone_size: -; j_call: TRBJ2-1; cdr3_aa: CATSTGQVSYEQFF; cdr3_nt: TGTGCCACCAGCACGGGACAGGTCTCCTACGAGCAGTTCTTC
v_call: TRBV5-1; d_call: -; clone_size: -; j_call: TRBJ1-1; cdr3_aa: CASSPRIIPGSTEAFF; cdr3_nt: TGCGCCAGCAGTCCGAGGATTATCCCGGGAAGCACTGAAGCTTTCTTT
v_call: TRBV7-9; d_call: -; clone_size: -; j_call: TRBJ1-1; cdr3_aa: CASSLVEGMNTEAFF; cdr3_nt: TGTGCCAGCAGCTTAGTAGAGGGAATGAACACTGAAGCTTTCTTT
v_call: TRBV7-3; d_call: -; clone_size: -; j_call: TRBJ2-3; cdr3_aa: CASSLSGQYTDTQYF; cdr3_nt: TGTGCCAGCAGCTTAAGTGGACAGTACACAGATACGCAGTATTTT
v_call: TRBV12-3/TRBV12-4; d_call: TRBD2; clone_size: -; j_call: TRBJ2-3; cdr3_aa: CASSFETSGRDTQYF; cdr3_nt: TGTGCCAGCAGTTTCGAGACTAGCGGGAGAGATACGCAGTATTTT
v_call: TRBV7-9; d_call: -; clone_size: -; j_call: TRBJ1-1; cdr3_aa: CASSWEYNTEAFF; cdr3_nt: TGTGCCAGCAGCTGGGAGTACAACACTGAAGCTTTCTTT
v_call: TRBV14; d_call: TRBD2; clone_size: -; j_call: TRBJ2-1; cdr3_aa: CASSQGSLAGGVGEQFF; cdr3_nt: TGTGCCAGCAGCCAAGGGTCCTTAGCGGGGGGTGTTGGTGAGCAGTTCTTC
v_call: TRBV20-1; d_call: -; clone_size: -; j_call: TRBJ2-1; cdr3_aa: CSAREALYNEQFF; cdr3_nt: TGCAGTGCTAGAGAGGCACTTTACAATGAGCAGTTCTTC
v_call: TRBV18; d_call: -; clone_size: -; j_call: TRBJ1-1; cdr3_aa: CASSLQGYNNEAFF; cdr3_nt: TGTGCCAGCTCGCTTCAGGGGTACAACAACGAAGCTTTCTTT
v_call: TRBV6-2/TRBV6-3; d_call: TRBD2; clone_size: -; j_call: TRBJ2-1; cdr3_aa: CASSHPLAGGYNERFF; cdr3_nt: TGTGCCAGCAGTCACCCTCTAGCGGGGGGATACAATGAGCGGTTCTTC
v_call: TRBV6-6; d_call: -; clone_size: -; j_call: TRBJ2-5; cdr3_aa: CASSYEKAGGQYF; cdr3_nt: TGTGCCAGCAGTTACGAGAAAGCAGGGGGGCAGTACTTC
v_call: TRBV11-2; d_call: TRBD1; clone_size: many; j_call: TRBJ2-5; cdr3_aa: CASSFWDRDQETQYF; cdr3_nt: TGTGCCAGCAGCTTTTGGGACAGGGACCAAGAGACCCAGTACTTC
v_call: TRBV24-1; d_call: -; clone_size: -; j_call: TRBJ2-1; cdr3_aa: CATSDRYNEQFF; cdr3_nt: TGTGCCACCAGTGATAGGTACAATGAGCAGTTCTTC
v_call: TRBV10-3; d_call: -; clone_size: few; j_call: TRBJ1-1; cdr3_aa: CAISLQGGTEAFF; cdr3_nt: TGTGCCATCAGCTTACAGGGTGGCACTGAAGCTTTCTTT
v_call: TRBV18; d_call: -; clone_size: -; j_call: TRBJ1-2; cdr3_aa: CASSPKGGRRGETNYGYTF; cdr3_nt: TGTGCCAGCTCACCCAAAGGAGGACGACGTGGGGAGACTAACTATGGCTACACCTTC
v_call: TRBV20-1; d_call: -; clone_size: once; j_call: TRBJ2-5; cdr3_aa: CSARLGVIQETQYF; cdr3_nt: TGCAGTGCCAGACTCGGGGTAATCCAAGAGACCCAGTACTTC
v_call: TRBV15; d_call: -; clone_size: -; j_call: TRBJ1-5; cdr3_aa: CATSRDLEPGYQPQHF; cdr3_nt: TGTGCCACCAGCAGAGATCTAGAACCCGGATATCAGCCCCAGCATTTT